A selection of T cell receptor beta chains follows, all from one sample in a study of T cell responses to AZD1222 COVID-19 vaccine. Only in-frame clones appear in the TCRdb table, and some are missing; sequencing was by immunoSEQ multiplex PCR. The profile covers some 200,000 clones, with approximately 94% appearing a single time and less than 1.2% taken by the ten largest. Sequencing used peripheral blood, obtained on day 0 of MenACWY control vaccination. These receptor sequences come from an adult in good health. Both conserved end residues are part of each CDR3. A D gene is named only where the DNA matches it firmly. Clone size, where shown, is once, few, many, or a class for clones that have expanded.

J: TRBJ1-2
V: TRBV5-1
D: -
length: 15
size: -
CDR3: CASSRGDNYNYGYTF
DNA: TGCGCCAGCAGCAGAGGAGACAACTATAACTATGGCTACACCTTC

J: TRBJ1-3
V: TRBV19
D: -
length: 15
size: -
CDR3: CASKGGPSSGNTIYF
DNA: TGTGCCAGTAAAGGTGGGCCGAGCTCTGGAAACACCATATATTTT

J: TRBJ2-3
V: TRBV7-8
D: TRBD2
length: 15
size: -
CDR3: CASSLERGSTDTQYF
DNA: TGTGCCAGCAGCTTAGAGCGGGGGAGCACAGATACGCAGTATTTT

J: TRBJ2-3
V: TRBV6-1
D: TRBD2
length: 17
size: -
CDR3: CASSDTRLAGGPDTQYF
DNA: TGTGCCAGCAGTGACACGAGACTAGCGGGGGGCCCAGATACGCAGTATTTT

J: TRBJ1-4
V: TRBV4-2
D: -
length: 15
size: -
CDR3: CASSQGDRSQEKLFF
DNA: TGTGCCAGCAGCCAAGGTGACAGGTCCCAAGAAAAACTGTTTTTT

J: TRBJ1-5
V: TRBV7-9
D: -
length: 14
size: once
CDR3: CASSFDGGNQPQHF
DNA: TGTGCCAGCAGCTTTGATGGAGGCAATCAGCCCCAGCATTTT

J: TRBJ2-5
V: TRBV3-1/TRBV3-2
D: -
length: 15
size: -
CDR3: CASSFPRGEKETQYF
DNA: TGTGCCAGCAGCTTCCCTAGAGGGGAAAAAGAGACCCAGTACTTC

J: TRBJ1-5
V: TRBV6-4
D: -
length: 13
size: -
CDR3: CASSAHSNQPQHF
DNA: TGTGCCAGCAGTGCACATAGCAATCAGCCCCAGCATTTT

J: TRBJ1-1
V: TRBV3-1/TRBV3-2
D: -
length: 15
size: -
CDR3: CASSQADRVNTEAFF
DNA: TGTGCCAGCAGCCAAGCGGACAGAGTCAACACTGAAGCTTTCTTT

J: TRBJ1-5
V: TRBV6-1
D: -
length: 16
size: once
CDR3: CASSEASSFSNQPQHF
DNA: TGTGCCAGCAGTGAAGCCTCAAGCTTTAGCAATCAGCCCCAGCATTTT

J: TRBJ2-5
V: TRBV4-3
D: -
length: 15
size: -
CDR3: CASSQDIEGKETQYF
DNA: TGCGCCAGCAGCCAAGATATAGAGGGAAAAGAGACCCAGTACTTC

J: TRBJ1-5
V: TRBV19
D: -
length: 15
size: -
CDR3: CASSISGYSNQPQHF
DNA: TGTGCCAGTAGTATTTCCGGCTATAGCAATCAGCCCCAGCATTTT

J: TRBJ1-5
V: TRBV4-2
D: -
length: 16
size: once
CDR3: CASSPEGGYSNQPQHF
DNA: TGTGCCAGCAGCCCCGAGGGGGGGTATAGCAATCAGCCCCAGCATTTT

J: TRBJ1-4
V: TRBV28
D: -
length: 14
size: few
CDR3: CASRFGGPNEKLFF
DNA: TGTGCCAGCAGATTCGGTGGGCCTAATGAAAAACTGTTTTTT

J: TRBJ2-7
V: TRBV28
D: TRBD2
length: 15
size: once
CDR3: CASRDQAGSTYEQYF
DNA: TGTGCCAGCAGAGACCAAGCGGGGAGCACCTACGAGCAGTACTTC

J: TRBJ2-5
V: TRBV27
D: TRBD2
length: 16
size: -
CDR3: CASPFGTSEKSETQYF
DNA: TGTGCCAGCCCCTTCGGGACTAGCGAAAAATCAGAGACCCAGTACTTC

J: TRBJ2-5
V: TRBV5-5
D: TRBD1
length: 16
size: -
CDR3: CASSSGTGSHQETQYF
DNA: TGTGCCAGCAGCTCCGGGACAGGGAGTCACCAAGAGACCCAGTACTTC

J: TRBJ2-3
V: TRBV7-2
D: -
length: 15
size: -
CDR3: CASSPLSAGPDTQYF
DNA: TGTGCCAGCAGCCCTTTGAGCGCCGGGCCAGATACGCAGTATTTT

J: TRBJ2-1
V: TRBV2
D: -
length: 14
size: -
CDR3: CASSGDSERGEQFF
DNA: TGTGCCAGCAGTGGGGACTCGGAGAGGGGTGAGCAGTTCTTC

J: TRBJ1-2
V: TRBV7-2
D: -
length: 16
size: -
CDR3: CASSLNGGAYNYGYTF
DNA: TGTGCCAGCAGCTTAAATGGAGGGGCGTATAACTATGGCTACACCTTC

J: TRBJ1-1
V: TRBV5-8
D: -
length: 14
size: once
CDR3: CASSFGTLRTEAFF
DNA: TGTGCCAGCAGCTTTGGGACGCTGAGAACTGAAGCTTTCTTT

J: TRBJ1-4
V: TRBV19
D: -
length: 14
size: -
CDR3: CASGRGLQNEKLFF
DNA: TGTGCCAGTGGCCGGGGACTACAAAATGAAAAACTGTTTTTT

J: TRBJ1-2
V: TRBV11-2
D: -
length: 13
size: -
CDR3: CASSLVEGYGYTF
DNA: TGTGCCAGCAGCTTAGTGGAGGGCTATGGCTACACCTTC

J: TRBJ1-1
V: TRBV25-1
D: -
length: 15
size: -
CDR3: CASRGSGTRNTEAFF
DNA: TGTGCCAGCAGGGGGTCGGGGACGCGGAACACTGAAGCTTTCTTT

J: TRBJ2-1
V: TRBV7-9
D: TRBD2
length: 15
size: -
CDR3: CASSLTGGSGNEQFF
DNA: TGTGCCAGCAGCCTTACGGGGGGGTCGGGAAATGAGCAGTTCTTC

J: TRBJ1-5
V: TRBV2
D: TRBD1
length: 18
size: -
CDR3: CASSVRGQGAGSNQPQHF
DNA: TGTGCCAGCAGTGTAAGGGGACAGGGGGCGGGTAGCAATCAGCCCCAGCATTTT

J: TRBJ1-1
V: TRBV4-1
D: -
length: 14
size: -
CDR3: CASSQTSGGTEAFF
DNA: TGCGCCAGCAGCCAAACGTCGGGGGGGACTGAAGCTTTCTTT

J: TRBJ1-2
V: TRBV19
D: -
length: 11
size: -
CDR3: CASAGGVGYTF
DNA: TGTGCCAGCGCCGGCGGGGTTGGCTACACCTTC

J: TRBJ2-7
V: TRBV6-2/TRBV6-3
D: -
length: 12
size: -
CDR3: CASSLGPILQYF
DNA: TGTGCCAGCAGCCTGGGACCGATCCTGCAGTACTTC

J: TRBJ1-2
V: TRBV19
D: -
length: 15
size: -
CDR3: CASSSFYRGGYGYTF
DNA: TGTGCCAGTAGTAGCTTCTATCGGGGCGGCTATGGCTACACCTTC

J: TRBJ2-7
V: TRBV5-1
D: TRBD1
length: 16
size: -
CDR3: CASSFGTGAVRYEQYF
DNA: TGCGCCAGCAGCTTCGGGACAGGGGCAGTGAGGTACGAGCAGTACTTC

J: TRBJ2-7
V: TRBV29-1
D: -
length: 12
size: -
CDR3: CSGAHRVHEQYF
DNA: TGCAGCGGGGCCCACAGGGTTCACGAGCAGTACTTC

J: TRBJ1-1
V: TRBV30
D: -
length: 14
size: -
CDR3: CAWSVRPTRTEAFF
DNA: TGTGCCTGGAGTGTACGGCCCACCCGCACTGAAGCTTTCTTT

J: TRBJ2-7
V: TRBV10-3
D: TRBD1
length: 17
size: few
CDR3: CAISGGQGIESSYEQYF
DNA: TGTGCCATCAGTGGGGGACAGGGGATTGAGAGCTCCTACGAGCAGTACTTC

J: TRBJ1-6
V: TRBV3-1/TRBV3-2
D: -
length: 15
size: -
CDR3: CASSQDPGSNSPLHF
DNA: TGTGCCAGCAGCCAAGATCCAGGGTCTAATTCACCCCTCCACTTT

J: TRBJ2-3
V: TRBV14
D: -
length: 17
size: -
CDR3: CASSLLSAGLGTDTQYF
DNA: TGTGCCAGCAGCCTCCTAAGCGCGGGCTTAGGCACAGATACGCAGTATTTT

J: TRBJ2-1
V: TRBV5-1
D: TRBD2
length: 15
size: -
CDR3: CASSETSGGHNKQFF
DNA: TGCGCCAGCAGCGAGACTAGCGGGGGGCACAACAAGCAGTTCTTC

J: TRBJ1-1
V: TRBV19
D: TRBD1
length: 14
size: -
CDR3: CASSRLPGQAEAFF
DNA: TGTGCCAGTAGTAGGCTCCCGGGACAGGCTGAAGCTTTCTTT

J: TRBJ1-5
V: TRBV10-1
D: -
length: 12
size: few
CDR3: CASSADNQPQHF
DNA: TGCGCCAGCAGTGCGGACAATCAGCCCCAGCATTTT

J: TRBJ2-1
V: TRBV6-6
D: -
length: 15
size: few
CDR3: CASSSRGAGVVEQFF
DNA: TGTGCCAGCAGCTCTAGGGGGGCTGGTGTGGTGGAGCAGTTCTTC

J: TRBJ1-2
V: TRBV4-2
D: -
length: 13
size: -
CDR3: CASSQEFDYGYTF
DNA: TGTGCCAGCAGCCAAGAATTCGACTATGGCTACACCTTC